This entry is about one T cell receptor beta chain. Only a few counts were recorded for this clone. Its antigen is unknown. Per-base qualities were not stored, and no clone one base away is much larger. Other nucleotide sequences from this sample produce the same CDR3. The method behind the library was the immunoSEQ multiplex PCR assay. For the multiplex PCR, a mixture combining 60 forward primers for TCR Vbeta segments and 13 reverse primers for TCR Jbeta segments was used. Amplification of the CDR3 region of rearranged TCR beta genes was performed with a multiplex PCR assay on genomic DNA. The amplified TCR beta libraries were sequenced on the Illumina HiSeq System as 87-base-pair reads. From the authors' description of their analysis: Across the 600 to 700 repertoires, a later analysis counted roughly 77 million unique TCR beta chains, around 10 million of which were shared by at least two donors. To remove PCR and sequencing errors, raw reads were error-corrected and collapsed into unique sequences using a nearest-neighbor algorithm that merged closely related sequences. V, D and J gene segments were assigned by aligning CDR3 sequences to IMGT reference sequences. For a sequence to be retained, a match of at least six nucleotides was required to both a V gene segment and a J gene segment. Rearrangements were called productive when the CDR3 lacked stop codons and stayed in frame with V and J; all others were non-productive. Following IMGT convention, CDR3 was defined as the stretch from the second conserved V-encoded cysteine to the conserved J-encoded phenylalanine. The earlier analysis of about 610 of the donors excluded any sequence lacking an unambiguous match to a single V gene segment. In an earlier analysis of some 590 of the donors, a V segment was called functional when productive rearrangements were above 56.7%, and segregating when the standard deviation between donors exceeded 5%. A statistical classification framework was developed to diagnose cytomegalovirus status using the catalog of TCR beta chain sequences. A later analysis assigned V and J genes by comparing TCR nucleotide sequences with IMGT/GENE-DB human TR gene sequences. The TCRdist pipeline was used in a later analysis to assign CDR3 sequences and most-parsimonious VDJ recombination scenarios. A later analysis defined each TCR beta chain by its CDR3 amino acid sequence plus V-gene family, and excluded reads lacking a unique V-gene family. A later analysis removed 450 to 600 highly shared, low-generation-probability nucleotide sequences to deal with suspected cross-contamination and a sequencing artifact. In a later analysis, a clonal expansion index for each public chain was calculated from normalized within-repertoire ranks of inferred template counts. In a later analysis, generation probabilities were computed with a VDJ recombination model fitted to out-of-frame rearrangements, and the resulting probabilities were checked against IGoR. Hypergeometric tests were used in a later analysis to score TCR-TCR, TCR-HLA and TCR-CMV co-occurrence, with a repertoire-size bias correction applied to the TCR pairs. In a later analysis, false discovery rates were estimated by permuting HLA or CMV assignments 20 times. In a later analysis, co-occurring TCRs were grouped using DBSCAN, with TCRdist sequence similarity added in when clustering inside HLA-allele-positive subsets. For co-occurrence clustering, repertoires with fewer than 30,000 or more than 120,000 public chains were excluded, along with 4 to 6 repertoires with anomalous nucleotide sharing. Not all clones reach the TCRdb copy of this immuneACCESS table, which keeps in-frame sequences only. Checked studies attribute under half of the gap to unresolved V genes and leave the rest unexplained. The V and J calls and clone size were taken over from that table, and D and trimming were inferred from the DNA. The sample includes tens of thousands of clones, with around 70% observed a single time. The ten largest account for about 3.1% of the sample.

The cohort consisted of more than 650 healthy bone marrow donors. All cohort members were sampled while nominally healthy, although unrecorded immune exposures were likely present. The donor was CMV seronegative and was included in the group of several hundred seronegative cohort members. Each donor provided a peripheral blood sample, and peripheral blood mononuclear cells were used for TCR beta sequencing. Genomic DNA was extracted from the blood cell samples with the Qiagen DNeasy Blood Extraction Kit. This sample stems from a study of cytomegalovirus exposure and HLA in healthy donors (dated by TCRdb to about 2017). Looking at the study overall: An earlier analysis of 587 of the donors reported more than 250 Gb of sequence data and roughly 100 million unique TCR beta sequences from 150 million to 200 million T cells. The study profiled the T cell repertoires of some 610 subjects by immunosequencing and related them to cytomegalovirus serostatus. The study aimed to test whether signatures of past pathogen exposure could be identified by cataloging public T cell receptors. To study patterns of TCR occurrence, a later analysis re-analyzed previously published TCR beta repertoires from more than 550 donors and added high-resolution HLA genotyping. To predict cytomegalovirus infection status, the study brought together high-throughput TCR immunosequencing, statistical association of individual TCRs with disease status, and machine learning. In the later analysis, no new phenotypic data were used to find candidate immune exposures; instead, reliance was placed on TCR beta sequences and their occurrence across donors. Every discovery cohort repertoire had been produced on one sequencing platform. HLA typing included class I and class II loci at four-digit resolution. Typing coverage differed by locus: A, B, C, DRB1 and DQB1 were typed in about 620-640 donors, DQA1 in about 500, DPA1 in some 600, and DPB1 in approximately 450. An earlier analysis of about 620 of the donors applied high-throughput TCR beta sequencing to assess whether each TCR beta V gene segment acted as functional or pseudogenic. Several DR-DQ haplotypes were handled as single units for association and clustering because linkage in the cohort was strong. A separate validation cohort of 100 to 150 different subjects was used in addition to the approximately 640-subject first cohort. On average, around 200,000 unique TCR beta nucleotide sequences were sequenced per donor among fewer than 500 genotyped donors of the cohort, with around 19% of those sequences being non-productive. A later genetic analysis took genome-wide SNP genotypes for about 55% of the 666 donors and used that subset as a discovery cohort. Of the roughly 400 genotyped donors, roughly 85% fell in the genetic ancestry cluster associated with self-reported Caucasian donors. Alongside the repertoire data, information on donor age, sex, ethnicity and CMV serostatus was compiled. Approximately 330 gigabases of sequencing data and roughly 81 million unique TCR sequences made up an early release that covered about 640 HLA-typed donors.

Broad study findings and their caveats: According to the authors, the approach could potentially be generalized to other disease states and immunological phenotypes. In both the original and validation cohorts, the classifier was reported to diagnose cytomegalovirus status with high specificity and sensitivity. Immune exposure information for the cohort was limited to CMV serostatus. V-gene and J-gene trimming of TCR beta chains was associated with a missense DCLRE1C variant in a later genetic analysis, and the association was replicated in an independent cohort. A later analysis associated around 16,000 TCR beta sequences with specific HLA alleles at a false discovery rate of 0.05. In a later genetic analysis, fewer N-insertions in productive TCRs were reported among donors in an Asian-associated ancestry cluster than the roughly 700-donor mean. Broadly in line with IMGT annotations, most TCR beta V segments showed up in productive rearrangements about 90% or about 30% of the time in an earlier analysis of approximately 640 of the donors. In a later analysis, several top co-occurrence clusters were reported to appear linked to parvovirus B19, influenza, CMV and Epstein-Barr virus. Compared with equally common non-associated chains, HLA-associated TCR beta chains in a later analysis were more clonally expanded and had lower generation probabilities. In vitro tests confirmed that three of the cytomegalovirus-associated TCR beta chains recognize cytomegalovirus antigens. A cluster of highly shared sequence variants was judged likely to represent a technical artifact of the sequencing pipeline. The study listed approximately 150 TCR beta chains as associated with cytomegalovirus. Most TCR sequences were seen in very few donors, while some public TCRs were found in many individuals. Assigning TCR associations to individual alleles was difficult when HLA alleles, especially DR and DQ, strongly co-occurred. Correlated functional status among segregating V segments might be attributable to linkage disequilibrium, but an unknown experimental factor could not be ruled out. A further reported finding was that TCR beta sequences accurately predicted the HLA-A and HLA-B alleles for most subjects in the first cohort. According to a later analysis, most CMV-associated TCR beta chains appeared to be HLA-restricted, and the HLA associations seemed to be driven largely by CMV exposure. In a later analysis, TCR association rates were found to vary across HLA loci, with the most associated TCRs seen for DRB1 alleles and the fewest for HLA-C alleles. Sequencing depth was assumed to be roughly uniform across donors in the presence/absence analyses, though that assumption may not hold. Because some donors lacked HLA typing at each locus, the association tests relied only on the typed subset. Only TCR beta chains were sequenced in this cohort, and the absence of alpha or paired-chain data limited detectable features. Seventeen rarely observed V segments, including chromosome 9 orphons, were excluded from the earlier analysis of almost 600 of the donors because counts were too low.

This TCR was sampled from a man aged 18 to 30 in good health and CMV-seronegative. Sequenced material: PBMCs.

Read as DNA, the sequence is TGTGCCAGCAGCTTGCTAGCGGGAACGTACGAGCAGTACTTC. Translated, this gives CASSLLAGTYEQYF. The chain was built from TRBV5-6 and TRBJ2-7; 9 bases in between match TRBD2. After removal of 1 base from V and 4 bases from J, the junction retains 3 bases not matched to a gene. The CDR3, cysteine through phenylalanine, is 14 amino acids long. Only the CDR3 region is kept as DNA, spanning 42 bases read in frame from base 1. Looking up the germline V gene yields CDR1 SGHDT and CDR2 YYEEEE.